This TCR beta chain was found in a study of T cell responses to AZD1222 COVID-19 vaccine. The germline gives CDR1 LGHNA, CDR2 YNFKEQ. The CDR3 consists of 12 residues. Deletions cut 0 bases from V and 7 bases from J, with 7 bases between. Repertoires were generated with immunoSEQ multiplex PCR, while TCRdb's copy carries only in-frame clones and drops some. The table includes about 150,000 clones, 70% to 90% detected once. As regards this clone: The antigen is unknown.

Broader study findings: There were vaccine-associated CD4 TCRs across spike, dominant at 160-218 and 743-854. Possibly, clonal diversity was underestimated; donors were largely white British and included more females. Two AZD1222 doses significantly raised spike-specific TCR breadth and depth over controls.

This clonotype was obtained from an adult in good health. The material sequenced was peripheral blood, taken on day 0 of AZD1222 vaccination. The rearrangement uses TRBV4-2 and TRBJ2-7; D call uncertain. CDR3 amino acids: CASSQEVGEQYF. In nucleotides, the CDR3 is TGTGCCAGCAGCCAAGAGGTAGGAGAGCAGTACTTC.